This T cell receptor beta chain emerged from a study of shared clonotypes between healthy human individuals. Study-wide background: Contributing individuals were a couple of females and a few males aged 18 to 49. Study-wide results and caveats: It was the non-shared clonotypes that had lower generation probabilities than clonotypes shared by all four donors.

CD45RO-negative, CCR7-positively selected cells formed the naive CD8 fraction, excluding terminally differentiated effector memory CD45RA+ cells. There were only Caucasian adults among the donors, and all lived in Nashville, Tennessee. CDR3 size: 14 residues. Germline V gives CDR1 LNHDA, CDR2 SQIVND (reference sequence). The V gene lost 8 bases and the J gene lost 1 base, with 14 bases spanning the gap. About this clone itself: What it recognizes is unknown.

Splitting of each subset's genomic DNA was done evenly across several immunoSEQ plates. Clones were sequenced by immunoSEQ multiplex PCR, and TCRdb holds only the in-frame ones, with some missing. Among hundreds of thousands of clones listed, about 92% were seen once. The source material was naive CD8+ T cells sorted from blood. This clonotype was sampled from a man aged 30 to 45 in good health. This rearrangement joins TRBV19 to TRBJ1-1; possible D gene TRBD1, 6 bases. The CDR3 loop reads CASDGRDTNTEAFF. CDR3 coding DNA: TGTGCCAGTGATGGCAGGGACACGAACACTGAAGCTTTCTTT. Full variable domain (outside the CDR3, taken from reference TRBV19 and TRBJ1-1): DGGITQSPKYLFRKEGQNVTLSCEQNLNHDAMYWYRQDPGQGLRLIYYSQIVNDFQKGDIAEGYSVSREKKESFPLTVTSAQKNPTAFYLCASDGRDTNTEAFFGQGTRLTVV.